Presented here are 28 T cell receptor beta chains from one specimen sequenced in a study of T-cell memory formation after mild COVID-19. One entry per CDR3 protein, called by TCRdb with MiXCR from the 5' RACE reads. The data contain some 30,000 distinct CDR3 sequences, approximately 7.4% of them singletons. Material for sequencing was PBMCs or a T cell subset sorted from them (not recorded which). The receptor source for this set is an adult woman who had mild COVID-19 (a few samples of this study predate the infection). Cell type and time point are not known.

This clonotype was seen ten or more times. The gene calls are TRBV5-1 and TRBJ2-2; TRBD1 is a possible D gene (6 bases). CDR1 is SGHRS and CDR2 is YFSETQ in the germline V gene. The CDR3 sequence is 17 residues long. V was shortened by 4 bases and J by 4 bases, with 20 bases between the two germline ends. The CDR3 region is CASSPLDRSRGTGELFF. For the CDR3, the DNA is TGCGCCAGCAGCCCTCTCGACAGGTCTAGAGGCACCGGGGAGCTGTTTTTT.

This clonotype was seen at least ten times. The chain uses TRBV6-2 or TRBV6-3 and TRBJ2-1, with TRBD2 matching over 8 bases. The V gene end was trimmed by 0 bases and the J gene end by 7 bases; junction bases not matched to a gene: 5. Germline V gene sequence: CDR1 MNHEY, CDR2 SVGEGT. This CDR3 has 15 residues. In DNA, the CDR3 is TGTGCCAGCAGTTACTCGGGACTAGTTTCGAATGAGCAGTTCTTC. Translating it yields CASSYSGLVSNEQFF.

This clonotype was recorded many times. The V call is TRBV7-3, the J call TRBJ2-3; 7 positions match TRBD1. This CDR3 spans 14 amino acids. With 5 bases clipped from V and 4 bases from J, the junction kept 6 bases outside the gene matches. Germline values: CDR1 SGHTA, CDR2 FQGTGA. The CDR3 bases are TGTGCCAGCAGCCTAGACAGGGTAGCAGATACGCAGTATTTT. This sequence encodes CASSLDRVADTQYF. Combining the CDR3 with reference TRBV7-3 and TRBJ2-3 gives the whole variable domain GAGVSQTPSNKVTEKGKYVELRCDPISGHTALYWYRQSLGQGPEFLIYFQGTGAADDSGLPNDRFFAVRPEGSVSTLKIQRTERGDSAVYLCASSLDRVADTQYFGPGTRLTVL.

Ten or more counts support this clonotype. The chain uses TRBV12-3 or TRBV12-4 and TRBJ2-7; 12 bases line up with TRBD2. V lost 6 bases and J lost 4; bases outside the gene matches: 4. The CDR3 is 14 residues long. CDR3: CASRLTSGSYEQYF. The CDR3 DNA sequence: TGTGCCAGCAGGCTGACTAGCGGGAGTTACGAGCAGTACTTC.

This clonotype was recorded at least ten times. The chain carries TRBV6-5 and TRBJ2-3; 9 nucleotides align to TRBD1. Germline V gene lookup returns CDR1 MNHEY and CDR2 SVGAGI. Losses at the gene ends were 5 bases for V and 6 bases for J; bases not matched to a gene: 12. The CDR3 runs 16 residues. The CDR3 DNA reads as TGTGCCAGCAGTCCAACCCCGGGACAGGGTATGGATACGCAGTATTTT. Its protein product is CASSPTPGQGMDTQYF.

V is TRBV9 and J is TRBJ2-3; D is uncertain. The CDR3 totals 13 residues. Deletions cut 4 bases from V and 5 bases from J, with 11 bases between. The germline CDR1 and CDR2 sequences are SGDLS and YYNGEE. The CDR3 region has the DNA TGTGCCAGCAGCCCCGGATCGCTAGATACGCAGTATTTT. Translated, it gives CASSPGSLDTQYF.

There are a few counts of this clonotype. CDR3 nucleotide sequence: TGCGCCAGCAGCCAAGTGGGTTGGTTCACCTATGGCTACACCTTC. Its translation is CASSQVGWFTYGYTF. This rearrangement joins TRBV4-1 to TRBJ1-2; D call uncertain. CDR3 length equals 15 residues. V lost 1 base and J 4 bases, leaving 13 bases between the germline ends. Germline V gene sequence: CDR1 MGHRA, CDR2 YSYEKL.

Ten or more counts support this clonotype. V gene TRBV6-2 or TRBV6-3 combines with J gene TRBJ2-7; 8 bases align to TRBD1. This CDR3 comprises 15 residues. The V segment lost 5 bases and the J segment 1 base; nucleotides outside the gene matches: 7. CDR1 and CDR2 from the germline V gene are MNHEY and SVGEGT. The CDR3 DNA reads TGTGCCAGCAGTAGAAGACAGGGGCCATCCTACGAGCAGTACTTC. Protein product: CASSRRQGPSYEQYF.

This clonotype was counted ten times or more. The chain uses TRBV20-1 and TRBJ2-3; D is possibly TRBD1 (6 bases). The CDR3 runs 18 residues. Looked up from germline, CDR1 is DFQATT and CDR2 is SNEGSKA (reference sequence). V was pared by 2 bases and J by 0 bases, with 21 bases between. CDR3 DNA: TGCAGTGCTAGACCCCTCCCGGGGACAATTATAAGCACAGATACGCAGTATTTT. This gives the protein CSARPLPGTIISTDTQYF.

The CDR3 region has the DNA TGTGCCAGCAGCGTAGGGGGACTTCCCCGAGATACGCAGTATTTT. This sequence encodes CASSVGGLPRDTQYF. The chain combines TRBV9 with TRBJ2-3, with D perhaps matching TRBD2 (6 bases). The CDR3 has 15 residues. Germline V lookup: CDR1 SGDLS, CDR2 YYNGEE. V was pared by 0 bases and J by 5 bases, with 13 bases between.

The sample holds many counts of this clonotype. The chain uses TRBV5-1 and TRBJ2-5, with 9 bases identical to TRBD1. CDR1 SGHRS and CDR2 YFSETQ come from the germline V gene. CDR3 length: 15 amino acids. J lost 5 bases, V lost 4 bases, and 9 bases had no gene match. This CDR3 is CASSPRDRVMETQYF. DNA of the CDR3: TGCGCCAGCAGCCCCCGGGACAGGGTCATGGAGACCCAGTACTTC.

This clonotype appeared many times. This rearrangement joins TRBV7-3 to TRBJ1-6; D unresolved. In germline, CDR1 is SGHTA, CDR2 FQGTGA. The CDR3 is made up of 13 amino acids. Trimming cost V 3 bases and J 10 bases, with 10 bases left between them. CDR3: CASSLTEKSPLHF. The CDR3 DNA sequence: TGTGCCAGCAGCTTGACGGAAAAGTCACCCCTCCACTTT.

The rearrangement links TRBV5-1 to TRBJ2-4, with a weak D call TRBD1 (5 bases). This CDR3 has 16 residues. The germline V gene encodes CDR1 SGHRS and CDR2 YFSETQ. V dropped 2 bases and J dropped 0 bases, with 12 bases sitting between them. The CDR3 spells CASSFRAGLAKNIQYF. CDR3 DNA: TGCGCCAGCAGCTTCCGCGCAGGGCTAGCCAAAAACATTCAGTACTTC.

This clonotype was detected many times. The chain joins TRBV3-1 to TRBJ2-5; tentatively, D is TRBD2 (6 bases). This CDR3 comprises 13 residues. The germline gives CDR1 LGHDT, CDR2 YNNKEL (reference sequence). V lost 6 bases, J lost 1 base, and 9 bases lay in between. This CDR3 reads CASRGDFQETQYF. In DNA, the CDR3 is TGTGCCAGCAGGGGGGACTTCCAAGAGACCCAGTACTTC.

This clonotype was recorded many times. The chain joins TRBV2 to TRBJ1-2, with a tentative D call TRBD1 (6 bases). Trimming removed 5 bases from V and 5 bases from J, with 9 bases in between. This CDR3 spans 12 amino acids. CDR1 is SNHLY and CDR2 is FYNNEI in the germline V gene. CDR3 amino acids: CASSLGQYGYTF. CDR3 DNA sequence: TGTGCCAGCAGTCTTGGACAGTATGGCTACACCTTC.

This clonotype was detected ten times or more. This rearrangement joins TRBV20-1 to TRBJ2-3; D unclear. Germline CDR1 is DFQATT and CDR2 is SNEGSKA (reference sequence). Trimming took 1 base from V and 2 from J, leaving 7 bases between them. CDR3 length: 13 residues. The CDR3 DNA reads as TGCAGTGCTAGAGGACATATCACAGATACGCAGTATTTT. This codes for CSARGHITDTQYF.

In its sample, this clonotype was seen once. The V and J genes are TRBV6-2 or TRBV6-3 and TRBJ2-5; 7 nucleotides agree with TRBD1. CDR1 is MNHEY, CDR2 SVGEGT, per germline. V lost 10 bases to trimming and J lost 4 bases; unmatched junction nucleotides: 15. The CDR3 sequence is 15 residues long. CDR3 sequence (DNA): TGTGCCACCAGACCAGGGGGTAACCGGCGAGAGACCCAGTACTTC. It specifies CATRPGGNRRETQYF.

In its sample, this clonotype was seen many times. CDR3 in amino acids: CATSANSEVQYF. CDR3 DNA sequence: TGTGCCACCAGTGCAAATTCGGAGGTTCAGTACTTC. J is TRBJ2-4 and V is TRBV24-1, with D tentatively TRBD2 (5 bases). V was cut by 5 bases and J by 11 bases, with 12 bases left in between. Germline assignment: CDR1 KGHDR and CDR2 SFDVKD. The CDR3 extends over 12 amino acids.

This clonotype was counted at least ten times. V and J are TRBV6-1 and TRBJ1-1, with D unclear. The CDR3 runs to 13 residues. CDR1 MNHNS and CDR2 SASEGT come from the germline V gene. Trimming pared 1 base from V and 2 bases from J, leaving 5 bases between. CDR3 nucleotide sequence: TGTGCCAGCAGTGAAGAAGGTAACACTGAAGCTTTCTTT. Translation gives CASSEEGNTEAFF.

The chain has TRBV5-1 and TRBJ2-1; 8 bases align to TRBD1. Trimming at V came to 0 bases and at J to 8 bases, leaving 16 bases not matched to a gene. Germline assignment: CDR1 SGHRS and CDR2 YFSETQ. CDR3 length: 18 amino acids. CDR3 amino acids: CASSLGGTGLFGADEQFF. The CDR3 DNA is TGCGCCAGCAGCTTGGGCGGGACAGGACTATTCGGAGCGGATGAGCAGTTCTTC.

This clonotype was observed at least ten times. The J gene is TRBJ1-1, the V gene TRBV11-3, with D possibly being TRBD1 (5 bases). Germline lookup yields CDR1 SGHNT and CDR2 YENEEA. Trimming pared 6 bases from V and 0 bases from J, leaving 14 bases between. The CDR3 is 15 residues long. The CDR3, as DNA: TGTGCCAGCAGTGGAAAGTCGGGACTGAACACTGAAGCTTTCTTT. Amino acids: CASSGKSGLNTEAFF.

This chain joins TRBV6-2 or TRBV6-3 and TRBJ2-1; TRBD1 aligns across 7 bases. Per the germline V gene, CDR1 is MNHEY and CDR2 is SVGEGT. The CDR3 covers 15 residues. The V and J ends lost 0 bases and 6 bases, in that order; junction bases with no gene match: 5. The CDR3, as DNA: TGTGCCAGCAGTTACTCGGATGCAGGGGGCAATGAGCAGTTCTTC. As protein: CASSYSDAGGNEQFF.

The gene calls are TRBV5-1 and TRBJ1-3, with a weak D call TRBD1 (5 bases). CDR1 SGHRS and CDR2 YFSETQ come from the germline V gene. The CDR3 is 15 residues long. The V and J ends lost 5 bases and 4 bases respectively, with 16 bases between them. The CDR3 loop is CASRDDDSVGNTIYF. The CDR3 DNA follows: TGCGCCAGCAGAGACGACGACAGTGTCGGAAACACCATATATTTT.

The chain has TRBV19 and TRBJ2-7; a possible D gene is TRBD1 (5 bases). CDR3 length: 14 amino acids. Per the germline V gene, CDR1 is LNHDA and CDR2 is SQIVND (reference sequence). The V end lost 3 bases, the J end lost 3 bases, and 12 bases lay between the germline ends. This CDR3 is CASSILGQSYEQYF. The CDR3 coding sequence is TGTGCCAGTAGTATTTTGGGGCAGAGCTACGAGCAGTACTTC. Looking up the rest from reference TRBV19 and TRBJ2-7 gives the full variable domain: DGGITQSPKYLFRKEGQNVTLSCEQNLNHDAMYWYRQDPGQGLRLIYYSQIVNDFQKGDIAEGYSVSREKKESFPLTVTSAQKNPTAFYLCASSILGQSYEQYFGPGTRLTVT.

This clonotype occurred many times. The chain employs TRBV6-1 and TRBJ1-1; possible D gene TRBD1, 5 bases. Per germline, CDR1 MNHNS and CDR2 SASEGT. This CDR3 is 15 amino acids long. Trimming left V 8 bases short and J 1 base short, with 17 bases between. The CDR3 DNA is TGTGCCAGCCGGGGCTATTGGCAGGGGAACACTGAAGCTTTCTTT. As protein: CASRGYWQGNTEAFF.

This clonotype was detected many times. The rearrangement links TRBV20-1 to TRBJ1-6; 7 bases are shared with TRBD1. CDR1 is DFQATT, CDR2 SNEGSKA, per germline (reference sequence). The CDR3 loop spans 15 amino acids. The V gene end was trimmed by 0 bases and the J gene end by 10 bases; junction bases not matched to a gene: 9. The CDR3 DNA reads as TGCAGTGCTAGAGATCGGAGACAGGGAAAATCACCCCTCCACTTT. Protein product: CSARDRRQGKSPLHF.

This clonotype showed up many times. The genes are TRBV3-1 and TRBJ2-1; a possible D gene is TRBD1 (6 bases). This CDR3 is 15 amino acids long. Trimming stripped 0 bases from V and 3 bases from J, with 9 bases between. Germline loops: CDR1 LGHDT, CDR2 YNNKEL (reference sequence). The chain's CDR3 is CASSQDRGNYNEQFF. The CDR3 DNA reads TGTGCCAGCAGCCAAGACAGGGGAAACTACAATGAGCAGTTCTTC.

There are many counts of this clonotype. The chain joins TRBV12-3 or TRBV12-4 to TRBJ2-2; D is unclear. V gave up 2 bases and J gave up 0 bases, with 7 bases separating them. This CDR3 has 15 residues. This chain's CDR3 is CASSLYGSNTGELFF. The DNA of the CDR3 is TGTGCCAGCAGTTTATACGGGTCGAACACCGGGGAGCTGTTTTTT.